This entry is about one T cell receptor beta chain. The specificity of this receptor is unknown. The library was generated by the immunoSEQ multiplex PCR assay. For the multiplex PCR, a mixture combining 60 forward primers for TCR Vbeta segments and 13 reverse primers for TCR Jbeta segments was used. The CDR3 region of rearranged TCR beta genes was amplified from genomic DNA with a multiplex PCR assay. The Illumina HiSeq System was used to sequence the amplified TCR beta libraries as 87-base-pair reads. The authors' analysis ran thus. In a later analysis, 70 million to 95 million unique TCR beta chains were counted across the roughly 670 repertoires, and around 10 million of these chains were shared by at least two donors. Raw reads were error-corrected and collapsed into unique sequences by a nearest-neighbor algorithm in which closely related sequences were merged to remove PCR and sequencing errors. To assign V, D and J gene segments, CDR3 sequences were aligned to IMGT reference sequences. For a sequence to be retained, a match of at least six nucleotides to both a V gene segment and a J gene segment was required. A rearrangement was called productive if the CDR3 had no stop codons and remained in frame with V and J, and every other rearrangement was called non-productive. Following IMGT convention, CDR3 was defined as the stretch from the second conserved V-encoded cysteine to the conserved J-encoded phenylalanine. The earlier analysis of 450 to 750 of the donors excluded any sequence lacking an unambiguous match to a single V gene segment. An earlier analysis of 587 of the donors classified V segments as functional when productive rearrangements were above 56.7% and as segregating when the standard deviation between donors was above 5%. To diagnose cytomegalovirus status from the catalog of TCR beta chain sequences, a statistical classification framework was built. In a later analysis, V and J genes were assigned by comparing TCR nucleotide sequences against IMGT/GENE-DB human TR gene sequences. The TCRdist pipeline was used in a later analysis to assign CDR3 sequences and most-parsimonious VDJ recombination scenarios. In a later analysis, every TCR beta chain was defined by the combination of its CDR3 amino acid sequence and its V-gene family, and reads without a unique V-gene family were dropped. In a later analysis, 450 to 600 highly shared, low-generation-probability nucleotide sequences were removed to address suspected cross-contamination and a sequencing artifact. For each public chain, a later analysis derived a clonal expansion index from normalized ranks of inferred template counts within each repertoire. In a later analysis, generation probabilities were computed with a VDJ recombination model fitted to out-of-frame rearrangements, and the resulting probabilities were checked against IGoR. A later analysis scored TCR-TCR, TCR-HLA and TCR-CMV co-occurrence with hypergeometric tests, applying a repertoire-size bias correction to TCR pairs. To estimate false discovery rates, a later analysis permuted the HLA or CMV assignments 20 times. In a later analysis, co-occurring TCRs were grouped using DBSCAN, with TCRdist sequence similarity added in when clustering inside HLA-allele-positive subsets. For co-occurrence clustering, repertoires with fewer than 30,000 or more than 120,000 public chains were excluded, along with about five repertoires with anomalous nucleotide sharing. Drawn from immuneACCESS, this table holds only the in-frame rearrangements with V and J called that TCRdb kept. Clones are partly lost; checked studies trace under half to an unresolved V gene and leave the rest unexplained. The D gene and trimming were derived from the DNA, and the V and J assignments and clone size from that table. The sample's table lists a count of 150,000 to 200,000 clones. Approximately 0.74% of the sample goes to the ten largest clones.

The data are from a study of cytomegalovirus exposure and HLA in healthy donors (dated by TCRdb to the late 2010s). Context from the whole study: An earlier analysis of fewer than 750 of the donors reported 276 Gb of sequence data and 100 million to 120 million unique TCR beta sequences obtained from around 190 million T cells. A later genetic analysis took genome-wide SNP genotypes for about 55% of the 666 donors and used that subset as a discovery cohort. Along with the roughly 710-subject first cohort, a separate validation cohort of around 110 different subjects was used. Class I and class II HLA loci were covered by the typing at four-digit resolution. Among under 450 genotyped donors of the cohort, an average of around 240,000 unique TCR beta nucleotide sequences were sequenced per donor, approximately 20% of them non-productive. The study profiled the T cell repertoires of hundreds of subjects by immunosequencing and related them to cytomegalovirus serostatus. Every repertoire in the discovery cohort had been generated on one and the same sequencing platform. The aim of the study was to test whether cataloging public T cell receptors could identify signatures of past pathogen exposure. Of the 398 genotyped donors, 75% to 85% were placed in the genetic ancestry cluster associated with self-reported Caucasian donors. A later analysis re-examined previously published TCR beta repertoires from more than 650 donors and added high-resolution HLA genotyping to investigate patterns of TCR occurrence. An early release covering some 640 HLA-typed donors comprised roughly 300 gigabases of sequencing data and around 86 million unique TCR sequences. An earlier analysis of 587 of the donors used high-throughput TCR beta sequencing to judge whether each TCR beta V gene segment behaved as functional or pseudogenic. To predict cytomegalovirus infection status, the study brought together high-throughput TCR immunosequencing, statistical association of individual TCRs with disease status, and machine learning. Alongside the repertoire data, information on donor age, sex, ethnicity and CMV serostatus was compiled. Typing coverage varied by locus: roughly 620-640 donors for A, B, C, DRB1 and DQB1; roughly 520 for DQA1; more than 600 for DPA1; approximately 470 for DPB1. Four to six DR-DQ haplotypes were handled as single units for association and clustering, since linkage in the cohort was strong. Rather than using new phenotypic data, the later analysis identified candidate immune exposures from TCR beta sequences and from how often those sequences occurred across donors.

Summary of the overall study and its limitations: A later genetic analysis associated a missense DCLRE1C variant with V-gene and J-gene trimming of TCR beta chains, and an independent cohort replicated the association. A later genetic analysis reported fewer N-insertions in productive TCRs among donors in an Asian-associated ancestry cluster than the roughly 670-donor mean. In a later analysis, HLA-associated TCR beta chains showed more clonal expansion and lower generation probabilities than non-associated chains that were equally common. The 87-base-pair reads could not distinguish some IMGT-functional V segments, including TRBV6-2 and TRBV6-3, so those segments were excluded. While some public TCRs were present in many individuals, most TCR sequences turned up only very rarely across donors. The study listed 150 to 200 TCR beta chains as associated with cytomegalovirus. A few of the identified cytomegalovirus-associated TCR beta chains were confirmed in vitro to be specific for cytomegalovirus antigens. CMV serostatus was the only immune exposure information available for the cohort. In a later analysis, TCR association rates were found to vary across HLA loci, with the most associated TCRs seen for DRB1 alleles and the fewest for HLA-C alleles. Assigning TCR associations to individual alleles was difficult when HLA alleles, especially DR and DQ, strongly co-occurred. In an earlier analysis of 587 of the donors, most TCR beta V segments appeared in productive rearrangements about 87% or about 30% of the time, broadly matching IMGT annotations. The sequencing pipeline was judged likely to have produced a cluster of highly shared sequence variants as a technical artifact. Only TCR beta chains were sequenced in this cohort, and the absence of alpha or paired-chain data limited detectable features. A further reported finding was that TCR beta sequences accurately predicted the HLA-A and HLA-B alleles for most subjects in the first cohort. Because HLA typing was missing for some donors at each locus, association tests included only the typed subset. Sequencing depth was assumed to be roughly uniform across donors in the presence/absence analyses, though that assumption may not hold. A later analysis associated about 17,000 TCR beta sequences with specific HLA alleles at a false discovery rate of 0.05. In a later analysis, most CMV-associated TCR beta chains were found to appear HLA-restricted, with HLA associations seemingly driven largely by CMV exposure. The earlier analysis of approximately 590 of the donors excluded 15 to 20 rarely observed V segments, including chromosome 9 orphons, because counts were too low. The classifier was reported to diagnose cytomegalovirus status with high specificity and sensitivity in both the original and validation cohorts. Linkage disequilibrium might explain the correlated functional status among segregating V segments, but an unknown experimental factor could not be excluded. The authors suggested that the approach could potentially be extended to other disease states and immunological phenotypes. In a later analysis, several top co-occurrence clusters were reported to appear linked to parvovirus B19, influenza, CMV and Epstein-Barr virus.

V is shortened by 6 bases, J by 10 bases, and the region joining them spans 16 bases. CDR1 and CDR2, looked up from the germline V gene, are WSHSY and SAAADI. Measured from the cysteine to the phenylalanine, the CDR3 is 14 residues long. Only CDR3 DNA remains: 42 bases, in frame from the first base. The cohort comprised some 680 healthy bone marrow donors. Cohort members were all nominally healthy when sampled, although unrecorded immune exposures were likely present. The donor tested CMV seronegative and was one of the 352 seronegative cohort members. A peripheral blood sample was provided by each donor, and peripheral blood mononuclear cells were used for TCR beta sequencing. Genomic DNA was extracted from the blood cell samples with the Qiagen DNeasy Blood Extraction Kit.

This TCR came from a boy aged 5 to 17 in good health and CMV-seronegative. Sequencing was carried out using PBMCs. The chain is encoded by TRBV10-2 joined to TRBJ1-6; the D gene is unclear. DNA sequence: TGCGCCAGCAGCAGAGGGAATCCAGACTCACCCCTCCACTTT. This is translated as CASSRGNPDSPLHF.